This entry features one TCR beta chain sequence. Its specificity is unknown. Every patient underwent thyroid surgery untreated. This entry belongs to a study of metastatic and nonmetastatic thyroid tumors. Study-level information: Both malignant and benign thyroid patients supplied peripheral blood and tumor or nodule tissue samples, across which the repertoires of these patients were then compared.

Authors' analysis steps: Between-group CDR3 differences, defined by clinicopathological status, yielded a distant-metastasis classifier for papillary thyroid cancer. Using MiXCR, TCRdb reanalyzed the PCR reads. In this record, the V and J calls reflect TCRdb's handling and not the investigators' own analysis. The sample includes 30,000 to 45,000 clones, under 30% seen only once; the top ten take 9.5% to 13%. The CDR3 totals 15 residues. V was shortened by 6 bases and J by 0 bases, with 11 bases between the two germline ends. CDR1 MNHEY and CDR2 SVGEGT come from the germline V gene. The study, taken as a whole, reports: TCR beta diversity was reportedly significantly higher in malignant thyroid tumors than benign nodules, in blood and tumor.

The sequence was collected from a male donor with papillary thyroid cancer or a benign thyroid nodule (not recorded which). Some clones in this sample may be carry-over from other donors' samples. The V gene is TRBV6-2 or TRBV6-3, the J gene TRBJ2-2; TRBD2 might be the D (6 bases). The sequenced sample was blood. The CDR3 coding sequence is TGTGCCAGCAGACGGACGGGGGCGAACACCGGGGAGCTGTTTTTT. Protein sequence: CASRRTGANTGELFF.